This T cell receptor (beta chain) was sequenced during a study of control samples from healthy donors and cancer patients (dated by TCRdb to the early 2020s). The cysteine opens and the phenylalanine closes a CDR3 of 17 amino acids. Only CDR3 DNA is held: 51 bases, read in frame from base 1. Looking up the germline V gene yields CDR1 KGHSH and CDR2 LQKENI. V loses 1 base, J loses 2 bases, and the germline ends lie 17 bases apart. Comment on this clone: The clone's antigen remains unknown. Per-nucleotide qualities are absent, and no much larger clonotype sits a single base away.

The library was built by means of the immunoSEQ multiplex PCR assay. The table was pulled from immuneACCESS by TCRdb, which kept in-frame rearrangements only. Such tables lose some clones; where checked, under half of the loss comes from unresolved V genes, and the rest has no known cause. This sample lists over 120,000 clones; 90% to 95% were detected once. The ten biggest clones cover 13% to 15% of the sample. The TCR sequence derives from a man in his fifties or sixties with colorectal cancer. The receptor chain draws on TRBV18 and TRBJ1-2; the D gene is perhaps TRBD1, on 6 matching bases. Specimen: PBMCs. This receptor has the CDR3 CASSPLADPGANYGYTF. In nucleotides, the sequence is TGTGCCAGCTCACCACTGGCGGACCCGGGGGCAAACTATGGCTACACCTTC.